This TCR beta chain was profiled in a study of blood T cell repertoires in COVID-19. On the study more broadly: The samples span acute and convalescent COVID-19 from the United States, Italy and Spain. In each case, the material was cDNA or gDNA derived from T cells, B-cell-depleted T cells, or PBMCs.

Per the original methods: Researchers report that nucleated cell counts were estimated from reference gene primer amplification. The assay was immunoSEQ multiplex PCR, and TCRdb's table has in-frame clones only and misses some. D and trimming were read from the DNA, whereas the V and J calls and clone size are those reported in that table. The sample shows about 77,000 clones, about 88% of them seen only once. Germline V gene sequence: CDR1 SGHVS, CDR2 FNYEAQ. V was trimmed by 1 base and J by 2 bases, leaving 9 bases between them. The CDR3 covers 14 residues. This sequence originates from a woman older than 75 with active or convalescent COVID-19. The chain links TRBV7-6 to TRBJ2-7; no clear D gene. Sequenced: peripheral blood. The CDR3 bases are TGTGCCAGCAGCTTAGGTCGAGGAACCTACGAGCAGTACTTC. Amino acid sequence: CASSLGRGTYEQYF.